The rows below give T cell receptor beta chains drawn from one sample of a study of PD-L1 blockade in urothelial cancer. Only in-frame clones appear in the TCRdb table, and some are missing; sequencing was by immunoSEQ multiplex PCR. The table shows about 87,000 clones, with less than 90% occurring only once. Material: PBMCs, obtained around atezolizumab (anti-PD-L1) treatment. These receptors were obtained from a man between 60 and 75 years old with urothelial cancer. Both conserved end residues are part of each CDR3. D genes are given only for firm matches. Expanded clones get a size class; other rows say once, few or many, or leave the size out.

>TRBJ2-3|-|TRBV6-5|14|TRBD1
TGTGCCACTTCGGACTCCGGGACAGGAGATACGCAGTATTTT
CATSDSGTGDTQYF
>TRBJ2-7|once|TRBV2|12|-
TGTGCCAGCAGCGTTTCATCCGGTCACCGGGACTTC
CASSVSSGHRDF
>TRBJ1-3|-|TRBV5-4|16|TRBD1
TGTGCCAGCAGCTTGGCCGGGACAGGGGCCGGAAACACCATATATTTT
CASSLAGTGAGNTIYF
>TRBJ2-2|-|TRBV12-5|14|-
TGTGCTAGTGGTTTGCGGGGAGACGCCGGGGAGCTGTTTTTT
CASGLRGDAGELFF
>TRBJ2-3|once|TRBV4-1|18|TRBD2
TGCGCCAGCAGCCAAGTCCTCGCTAGCGGGGGGAGCACAGATACGCAGTATTTT
CASSQVLASGGSTDTQYF
>TRBJ1-2|-|TRBV6-5|13|TRBD1
TGTGCCAGCGTCTCAGGGGGGAACTATGGCTACACCTTC
CASVSGGNYGYTF
>TRBJ2-2|-|TRBV5-4|15|TRBD2
TGTGCCAGCAGCTTGGGCGGGACTAGCACCGGGGAGCTGTTTTTT
CASSLGGTSTGELFF
>TRBJ1-3|-|TRBV6-5|15|-
TGTGCCAGCAGTTACGGGACTCAATCTGGAAACACCATATATTTT
CASSYGTQSGNTIYF
>TRBJ1-6|-|TRBV5-4|16|TRBD1
TGTGCCAGCAGCTTGGCCGGGTCAGGGGGTAATTCACCCCTCCACTTT
CASSLAGSGGNSPLHF
>TRBJ2-2|-|TRBV5-1|16|TRBD1
TGCGCCAGCAGCAAAGGGACAGGGCTTGACACCGGGGAGCTGTTTTTT
CASSKGTGLDTGELFF
>TRBJ2-5|-|TRBV4-3|16|-
TGCGCCAGCAGCCAGGCGCTCGCGGCAAACCAAGAGACCCAGTACTTC
CASSQALAANQETQYF
>TRBJ2-3|-|TRBV5-1|15|-
TGCGCCAGCAGCTTACTTCGCAGGGGTGCAGATACGCAGTATTTT
CASSLLRRGADTQYF
>TRBJ1-2|-|TRBV9|14|-
TGTGCCAGCAGCCCTTTAACAGTAAGCTATGGCTACACCTTC
CASSPLTVSYGYTF
>TRBJ1-1|once|TRBV5-5|15|-
TGTGCCAGCAGCTTGCCCCCAGGGAGGTACACTGAAGCTTTCTTT
CASSLPPGRYTEAFF
>TRBJ2-2|-|TRBV29-1|11|-
TGCAGCGTCGACACAACCGGGGAGCTGTTTTTT
CSVDTTGELFF
>TRBJ2-5|few|TRBV18|15|TRBD1
TGTGCCAGCTCACCCGGGACAGACACTCAAGAGACCCAGTACTTC
CASSPGTDTQETQYF
>TRBJ2-7|-|TRBV10-2|18|TRBD2
TGCGCCAGCAGTGAGGGACTAGCGGGGGCCACCATTACCTACGAGCAGTACTTC
CASSEGLAGATITYEQYF
>TRBJ1-4|-|TRBV5-1|15|TRBD1
TGCGCCAGCCGACAGGGAGCCCGTACTAATGAAAAACTGTTTTTT
CASRQGARTNEKLFF
>TRBJ2-1|-|TRBV19|14|TRBD2
TGTGCCAGTAGATACCGGGAGGGTTTCAATGAGCAGTTCTTC
CASRYREGFNEQFF
>TRBJ1-3|once|TRBV7-2|17|-
TGTGCCAGCAGCTTAGCGGCGGCAGTTAGTGGTGGAAACACCATATATTTT
CASSLAAAVSGGNTIYF
>TRBJ2-1|-|TRBV5-1|16|TRBD1
TGCGCCAGCAGCCTAACAGGGGGCCGTGGATACAATGAGCAGTTCTTC
CASSLTGGRGYNEQFF
>TRBJ2-3|-|TRBV7-9|14|-
TGTGCCAGCAGCGAAAGGGGGGGAGCAGATACGCAGTATTTT
CASSERGGADTQYF
>TRBJ2-7|-|TRBV7-8|16|TRBD1
TGTGCCAGCAGCTTAGATAGGACAGGGGATCCTTACGAGCAGTACTTC
CASSLDRTGDPYEQYF
>TRBJ2-7|once|TRBV6-1|12|-
TGTGCCAGCAGTCTCGACAGCTACGAGCAGTACTTC
CASSLDSYEQYF
>TRBJ2-3|-|TRBV13|15|-
TGTGCCAGCAGCTTGGTCACTTCGGGTACAGATACGCAGTATTTT
CASSLVTSGTDTQYF
>TRBJ1-5|-|TRBV6-5|13|-
TGTGCCAGCAGTTACGTGGCTAGTCAGCCCCAGCATTTT
CASSYVASQPQHF
>TRBJ2-1|-|TRBV20-1|11|-
TGCAGTGCTGGTCCGGGTTCTGAGCAGTTCTTC
CSAGPGSEQFF
>TRBJ2-1|once|TRBV11-2|16|TRBD2
TGTGCCAGCAGCTCGTTGGGGGGAGGGCGTAACAATGAGCAGTTCTTC
CASSSLGGGRNNEQFF
>TRBJ2-7|-|TRBV6-6|13|TRBD1
TGTGCCAGCAGGACAGGGGCGAACTACGAGCAGTACTTC
CASRTGANYEQYF
>TRBJ1-2|-|TRBV14|12|-
TGTGCCAGCAGCCCCCAACAGGGCCGCTACACCTTC
CASSPQQGRYTF
>TRBJ2-5|-|TRBV6-6|13|-
TGTGCCACCCTCTCCAAGTCGGGGGAGACCCAGTACTTC
CATLSKSGETQYF
>TRBJ2-7|-|TRBV6-6|15|TRBD1
TGTGCCAGCAGCCCTCTGGGACAGGGGGTTTACGAGCAGTACTTC
CASSPLGQGVYEQYF
>TRBJ2-1|few|TRBV5-1|12|-
TGCGCCAGCAGTTACAATCAGAATGAGCAGTTCTTC
CASSYNQNEQFF
>TRBJ2-5|-|TRBV14|12|-
TGTGCCAGCAGCCTTTCCAGTGGGACCCAGTACTTC
CASSLSSGTQYF
>TRBJ1-1|-|TRBV4-1|19|TRBD1
TGCGCCAGCAGCCATGCCGGGACAGGGGGCGCCGGTGATATCACTGAAGCTTTCTTT
CASSHAGTGGAGDITEAFF
>TRBJ1-1|-|TRBV4-2|14|TRBD1
TGTGCCAGCAGCCGAGCAGGGGGCGGCACTGAAGCTTTCTTT
CASSRAGGGTEAFF
>TRBJ2-7|-|TRBV5-4|16|TRBD2
TGTGCCAGCAGCTTGGACTTGGCGGGGGGGGCCTACGAGCAGTACTTC
CASSLDLAGGAYEQYF
>TRBJ2-2|-|TRBV4-1|18|-
TGCGCCAGCAGCCAAGTCGGTGCGGTCCGGGGGAACACCGGGGAGCTGTTTTTT
CASSQVGAVRGNTGELFF
>TRBJ1-1|-|TRBV5-4|14|TRBD1
TGTGCCAGCAGCCGATCGGACAGGGACACTGAAGCTTTCTTT
CASSRSDRDTEAFF
>TRBJ2-5|-|TRBV2|16|TRBD2
TGTGCCAGCACCCCCGGGTTAGCGGGAGGACAAGAGACCCAGTACTTC
CASTPGLAGGQETQYF
>TRBJ1-2|-|TRBV10-3|13|-
TGTGCCATCGGAGGACTGCCTAACTATGGCTACACCTTC
CAIGGLPNYGYTF
>TRBJ2-3|once|TRBV30|12|TRBD2
TGTGCCTTAACCGGGACTAGCGGGGCGCAGTATTTT
CALTGTSGAQYF
>TRBJ2-1|-|TRBV11-2|16|TRBD1
TGTGCCAGCAGCTCCCCCGGGACAGAATCCTACAATGAGCAGTTCTTC
CASSSPGTESYNEQFF
>TRBJ1-2|-|TRBV6-5|15|-
TGTGCCAGCAGTTACTCGATTGGCATATACTATGGCTACACCTTC
CASSYSIGIYYGYTF
>TRBJ2-2|-|TRBV9|15|TRBD2
TGTGCCAGCAGCCTCGGGACTAGTAATGCCGGGGAGCTGTTTTTT
CASSLGTSNAGELFF
>TRBJ1-4|-|TRBV11-2|13|-
TGTGCCAGCAGCTTCGGGGGGCGATCTAAACTGTTTTTT
CASSFGGRSKLFF
>TRBJ2-5|-|TRBV28|21|-
TGTGCCAGCAGTTTATCCGCCCCAGGGGGCGCGGCTAGCGGGGCTCAAGAGACCCAGTACTTC
CASSLSAPGGAASGAQETQYF
>TRBJ2-1|-|TRBV7-9|17|TRBD2
TGTGCCAGCAGCTTACTTGGGAGCGGGAACAGTCACAATGAGCAGTTCTTC
CASSLLGSGNSHNEQFF
>TRBJ2-7|-|TRBV5-1|15|-
TGCGCCAGCAGCTTCAGGGAATCCCCATCCTACGAGCAGTACTTC
CASSFRESPSYEQYF
>TRBJ2-2|-|TRBV29-1|11|-
TGCAGCGTTGGTCAGGGAAGGGAGCTGTTTTTT
CSVGQGRELFF
>TRBJ2-1|-|TRBV11-2|15|-
TGTGCCAGCGCCCTCCGGGAGACATTGGGGAATGAGCAGTTCTTC
CASALRETLGNEQFF
>TRBJ1-3|-|TRBV15|17|-
TGTGCCACCAGCAGAGGGGCAGGGGCAATCTCTGGAAACACCATATATTTT
CATSRGAGAISGNTIYF